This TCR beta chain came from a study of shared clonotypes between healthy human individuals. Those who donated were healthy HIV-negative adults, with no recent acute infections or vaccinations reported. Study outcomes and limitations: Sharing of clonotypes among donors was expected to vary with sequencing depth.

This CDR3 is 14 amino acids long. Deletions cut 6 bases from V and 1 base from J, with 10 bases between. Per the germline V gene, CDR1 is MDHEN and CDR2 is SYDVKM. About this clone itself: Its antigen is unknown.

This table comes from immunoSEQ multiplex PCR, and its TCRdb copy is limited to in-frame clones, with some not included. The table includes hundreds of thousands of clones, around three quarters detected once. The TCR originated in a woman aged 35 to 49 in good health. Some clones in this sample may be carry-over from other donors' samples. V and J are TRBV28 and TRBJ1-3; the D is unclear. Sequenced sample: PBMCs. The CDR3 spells CASRPDLSGNTIYF. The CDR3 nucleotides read TGTGCCAGCAGGCCTGATTTATCTGGAAACACCATATATTTT.